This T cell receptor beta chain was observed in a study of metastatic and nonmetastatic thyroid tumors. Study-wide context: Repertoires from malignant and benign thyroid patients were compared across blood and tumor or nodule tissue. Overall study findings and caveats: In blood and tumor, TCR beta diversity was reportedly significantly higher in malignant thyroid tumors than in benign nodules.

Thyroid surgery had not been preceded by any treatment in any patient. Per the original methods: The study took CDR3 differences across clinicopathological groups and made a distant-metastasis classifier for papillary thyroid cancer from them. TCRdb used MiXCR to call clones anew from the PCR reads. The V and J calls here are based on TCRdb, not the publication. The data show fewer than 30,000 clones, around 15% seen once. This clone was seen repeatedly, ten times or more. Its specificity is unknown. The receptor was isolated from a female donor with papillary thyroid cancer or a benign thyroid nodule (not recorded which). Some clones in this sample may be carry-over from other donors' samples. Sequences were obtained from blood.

CDR3 sequence reads: CASSLWGGAKGGEEKLFF. CDR3 nucleotide sequence: TGTGCCAGCAGTTTATGGGGGGGCGCGAAGGGTGGGGAGGAAAAACTGTTTTTT. This chain links TRBV28 with TRBJ1-4; the D gene is possibly TRBD1 (6 bases). Germline assignment: CDR1 MDHEN and CDR2 SYDVKM. Trimming left V 0 bases short and J 8 bases short, with 22 bases between. The CDR3 covers 18 residues.